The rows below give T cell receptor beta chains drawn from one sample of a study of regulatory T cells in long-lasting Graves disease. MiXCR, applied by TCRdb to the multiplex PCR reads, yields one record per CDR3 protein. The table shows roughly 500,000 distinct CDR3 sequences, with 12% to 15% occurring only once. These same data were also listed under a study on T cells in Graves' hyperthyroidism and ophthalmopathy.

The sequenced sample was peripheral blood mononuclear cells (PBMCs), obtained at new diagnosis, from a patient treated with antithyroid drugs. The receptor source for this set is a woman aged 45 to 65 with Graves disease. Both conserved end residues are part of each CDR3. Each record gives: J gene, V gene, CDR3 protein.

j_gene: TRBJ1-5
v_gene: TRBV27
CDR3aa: CASSSAQGDQPQHF

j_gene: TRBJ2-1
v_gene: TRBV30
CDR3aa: CAWSSRGSGNEQFF

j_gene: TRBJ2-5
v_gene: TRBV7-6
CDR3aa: CASSSEGHETQYF

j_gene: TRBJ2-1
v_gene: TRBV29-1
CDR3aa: CSVELGTREQFF

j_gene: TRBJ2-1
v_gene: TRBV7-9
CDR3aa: CASSGDYENEQFF

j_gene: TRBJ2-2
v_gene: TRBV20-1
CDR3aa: CSARAGTSGNTGELFF

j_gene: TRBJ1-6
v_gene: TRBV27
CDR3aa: CASSSLHSPLHF

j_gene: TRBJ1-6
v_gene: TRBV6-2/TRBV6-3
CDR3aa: CASSATGWTNSPLHF

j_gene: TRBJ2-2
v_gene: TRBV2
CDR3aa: CASSEVGGHTGELFF

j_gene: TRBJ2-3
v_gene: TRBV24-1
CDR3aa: CATSDSGGTDTQYF

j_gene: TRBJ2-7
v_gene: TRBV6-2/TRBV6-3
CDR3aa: CASTGTGGTYEQYF

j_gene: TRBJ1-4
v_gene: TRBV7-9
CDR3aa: CASSSTGLEEKLFF

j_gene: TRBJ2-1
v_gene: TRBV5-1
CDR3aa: CASSLASGDEQFF

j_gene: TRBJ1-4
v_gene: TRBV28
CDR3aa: CASSFGGFRKLFF

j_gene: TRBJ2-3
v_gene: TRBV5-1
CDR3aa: CASSWDRGLTDTQYF

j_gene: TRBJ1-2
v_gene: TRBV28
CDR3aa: CASSPNEVWVRTYGYTF

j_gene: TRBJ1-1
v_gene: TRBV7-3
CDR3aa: CASSPRGQPTEAFF

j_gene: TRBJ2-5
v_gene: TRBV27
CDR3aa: CASSRELAGWETQYF

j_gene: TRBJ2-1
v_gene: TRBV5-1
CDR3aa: CASSSSFLSSYNEQFF